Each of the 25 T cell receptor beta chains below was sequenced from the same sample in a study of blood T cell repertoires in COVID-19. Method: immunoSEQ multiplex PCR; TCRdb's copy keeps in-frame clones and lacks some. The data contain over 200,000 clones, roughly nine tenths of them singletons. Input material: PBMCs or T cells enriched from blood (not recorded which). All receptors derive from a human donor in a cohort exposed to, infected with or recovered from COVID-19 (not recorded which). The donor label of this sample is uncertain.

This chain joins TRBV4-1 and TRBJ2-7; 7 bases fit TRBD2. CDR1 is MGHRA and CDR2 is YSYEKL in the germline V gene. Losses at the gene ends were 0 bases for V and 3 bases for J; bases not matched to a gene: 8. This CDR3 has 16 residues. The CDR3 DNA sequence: TGCGCCAGCAGCCAAGACCGACTCCGGGGGGTCTACGAGCAGTACTTC. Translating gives CASSQDRLRGVYEQYF.

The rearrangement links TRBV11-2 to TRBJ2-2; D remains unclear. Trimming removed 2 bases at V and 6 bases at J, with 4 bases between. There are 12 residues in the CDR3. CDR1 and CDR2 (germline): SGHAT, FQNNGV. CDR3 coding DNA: TGTGCCAGCAGCTTACGGTCCGGGGAGCTGTTTTTT. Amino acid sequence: CASSLRSGELFF. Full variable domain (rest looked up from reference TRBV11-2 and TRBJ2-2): EAGVAQSPRYKIIEKRQSVAFWCNPISGHATLYWYQQILGQGPKLLIQFQNNGVVDDSQLPKDRFSAERLKGVDSTLKIQPAKLEDSAVYLCASSLRSGELFFGEGSRLTVL.

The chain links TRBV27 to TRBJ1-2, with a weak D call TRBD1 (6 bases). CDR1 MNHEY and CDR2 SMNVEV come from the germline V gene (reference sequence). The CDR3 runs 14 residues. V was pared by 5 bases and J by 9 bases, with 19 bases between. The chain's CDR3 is CASSVRTDAYSYTF. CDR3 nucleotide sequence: TGTGCCAGCAGTGTGAGGACAGATGCCTACAGCTACACCTTC.

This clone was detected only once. The CDR3, as DNA: TGCGCCAGCAGTGAGGAGGGACTAGCGGGGGCCAAACCGGGCACCGGGGAGCTGTTTTTT. It codes for CASSEEGLAGAKPGTGELFF. This chain joins TRBV10-1 and TRBJ2-2, with 14 positions matching TRBD2. This CDR3 region has 20 residues. CDR1 and CDR2 (germline): WNHNN, SYGVQD (reference sequence). Losses at the gene ends were 2 bases for V and 4 bases for J; bases not matched to a gene: 12.

CDR3 in DNA: TGTGCCAGCAGCTCACAGGGAGGGAATCAGCCCCAGCATTTT. It translates to CASSSQGGNQPQHF. The V call is TRBV5-4, the J call TRBJ1-5, with D possibly matching TRBD1 (6 bases). CDR1 SGHNT and CDR2 YYREEE come from the germline V gene (reference sequence). The CDR3 runs 14 residues. Trimming removed 3 bases from V and 4 bases from J, with 11 bases in between.

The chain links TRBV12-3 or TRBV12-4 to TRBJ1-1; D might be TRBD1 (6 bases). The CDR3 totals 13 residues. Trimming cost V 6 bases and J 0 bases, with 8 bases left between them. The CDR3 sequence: CASRQGMNTEAFF. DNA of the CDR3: TGTGCCAGCAGACAGGGTATGAACACTGAAGCTTTCTTT.

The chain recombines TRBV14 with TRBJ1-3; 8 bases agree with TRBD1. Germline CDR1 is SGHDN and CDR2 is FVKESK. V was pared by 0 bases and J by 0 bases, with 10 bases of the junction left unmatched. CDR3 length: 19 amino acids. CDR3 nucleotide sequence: TGTGCCAGCAGCCAAGATCGGGGGACAGGAACCTACTCTGGAAACACCATATATTTT. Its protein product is CASSQDRGTGTYSGNTIYF.

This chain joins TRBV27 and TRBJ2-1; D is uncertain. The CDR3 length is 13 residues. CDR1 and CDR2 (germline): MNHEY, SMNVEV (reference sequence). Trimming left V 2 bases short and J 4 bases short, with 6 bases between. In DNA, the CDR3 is TGTGCCAGCAGTTTAGGCCAGTACAATGAGCAGTTCTTC. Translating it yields CASSLGQYNEQFF.

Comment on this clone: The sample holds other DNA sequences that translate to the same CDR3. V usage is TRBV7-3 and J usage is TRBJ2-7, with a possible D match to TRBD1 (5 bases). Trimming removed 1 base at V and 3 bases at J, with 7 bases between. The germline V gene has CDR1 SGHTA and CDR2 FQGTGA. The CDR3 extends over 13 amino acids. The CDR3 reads CASSLSRDYEQYF. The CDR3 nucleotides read TGTGCCAGCAGCTTAAGCAGGGACTACGAGCAGTACTTC.

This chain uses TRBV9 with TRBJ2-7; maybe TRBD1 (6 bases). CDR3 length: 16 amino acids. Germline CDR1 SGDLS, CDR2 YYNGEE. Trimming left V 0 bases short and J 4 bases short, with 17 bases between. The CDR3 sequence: CASSVGGHAGVYEQYF. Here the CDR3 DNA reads TGTGCCAGCAGCGTAGGGGGACACGCCGGAGTATACGAGCAGTACTTC.

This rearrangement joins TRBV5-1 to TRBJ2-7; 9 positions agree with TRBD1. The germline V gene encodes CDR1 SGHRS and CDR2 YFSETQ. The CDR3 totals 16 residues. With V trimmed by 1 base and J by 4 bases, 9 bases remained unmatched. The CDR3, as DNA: TGCGCCAGCAGCTTGTTAGTTACAGGGGGCCAATACGAGCAGTACTTC. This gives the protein CASSLLVTGGQYEQYF.

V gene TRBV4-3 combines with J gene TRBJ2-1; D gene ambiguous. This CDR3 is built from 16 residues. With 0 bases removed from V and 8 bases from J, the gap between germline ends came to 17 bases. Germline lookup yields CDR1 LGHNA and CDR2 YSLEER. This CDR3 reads CASSQDQAPPLYEQFF. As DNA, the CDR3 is TGCGCCAGCAGCCAAGATCAGGCTCCCCCGCTCTATGAGCAGTTCTTC.

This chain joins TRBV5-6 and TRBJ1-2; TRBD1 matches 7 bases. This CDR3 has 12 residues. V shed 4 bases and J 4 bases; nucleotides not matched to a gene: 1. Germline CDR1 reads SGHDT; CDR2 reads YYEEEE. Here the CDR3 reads CASSRDSYGYTF. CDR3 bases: TGTGCCAGCAGCCGGGACAGCTATGGCTACACCTTC.

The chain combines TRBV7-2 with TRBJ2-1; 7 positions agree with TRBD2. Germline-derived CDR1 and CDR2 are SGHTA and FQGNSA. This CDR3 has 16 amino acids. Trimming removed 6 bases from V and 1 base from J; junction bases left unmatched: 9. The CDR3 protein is CASSPSGGGSYNEQFF. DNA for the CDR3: TGTGCCAGCAGTCCATCTGGGGGGGGGTCCTACAATGAGCAGTTCTTC.

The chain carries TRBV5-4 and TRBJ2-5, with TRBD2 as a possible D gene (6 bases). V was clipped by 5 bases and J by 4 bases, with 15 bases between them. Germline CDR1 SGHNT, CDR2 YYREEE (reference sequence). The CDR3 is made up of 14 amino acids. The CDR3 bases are TGTGCCAGCAGGGGGCCCGCCGGGGGAGAGACCCAGTACTTC. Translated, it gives CASRGPAGGETQYF. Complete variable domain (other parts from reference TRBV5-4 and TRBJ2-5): ETGVTQSPTHLIKTRGQQVTLRCSSQSGHNTVSWYQQALGQGPQFIFQYYREEENGRGNFPPRFSGLQFPNYSSELNVNALELDDSALYLCASRGPAGGETQYFGPGTRLLVL.

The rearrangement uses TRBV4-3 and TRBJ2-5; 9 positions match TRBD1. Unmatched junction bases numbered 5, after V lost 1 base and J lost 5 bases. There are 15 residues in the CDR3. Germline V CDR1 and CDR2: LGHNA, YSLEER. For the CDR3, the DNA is TGCGCCAGCAGCCAAGGGACAGGGGTCTGGGAGACCCAGTACTTC. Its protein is CASSQGTGVWETQYF.

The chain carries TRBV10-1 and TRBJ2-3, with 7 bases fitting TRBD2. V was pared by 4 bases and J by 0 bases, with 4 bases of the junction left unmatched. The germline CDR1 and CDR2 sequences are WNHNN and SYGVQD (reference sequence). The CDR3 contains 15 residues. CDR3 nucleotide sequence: TGCGCCAGCAGTGGCCGTAGCGGGAGCACAGATACGCAGTATTTT. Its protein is CASSGRSGSTDTQYF.

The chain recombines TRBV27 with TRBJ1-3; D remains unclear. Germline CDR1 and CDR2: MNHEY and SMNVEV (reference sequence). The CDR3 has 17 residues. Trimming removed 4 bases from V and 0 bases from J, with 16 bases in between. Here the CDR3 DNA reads TGTGCCAGCAGTTCGGGGATACCGACACTCTCTGGAAACACCATATATTTT. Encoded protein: CASSSGIPTLSGNTIYF.

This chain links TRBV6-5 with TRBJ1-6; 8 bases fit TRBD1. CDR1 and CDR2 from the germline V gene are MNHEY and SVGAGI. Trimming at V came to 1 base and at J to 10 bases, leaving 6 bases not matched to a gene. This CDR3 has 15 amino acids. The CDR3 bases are TGTGCCAGCAGTTACTACAGGGGGTCCGAATCACCCCTCCACTTT. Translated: CASSYYRGSESPLHF.

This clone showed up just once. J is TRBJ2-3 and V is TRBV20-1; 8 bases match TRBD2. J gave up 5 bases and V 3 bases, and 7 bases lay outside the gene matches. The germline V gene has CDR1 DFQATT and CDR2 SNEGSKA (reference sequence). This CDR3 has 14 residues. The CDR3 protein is CSASYSGGGDTQYF. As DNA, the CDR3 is TGCAGTGCTAGTTACAGCGGGGGAGGAGATACGCAGTATTTT.

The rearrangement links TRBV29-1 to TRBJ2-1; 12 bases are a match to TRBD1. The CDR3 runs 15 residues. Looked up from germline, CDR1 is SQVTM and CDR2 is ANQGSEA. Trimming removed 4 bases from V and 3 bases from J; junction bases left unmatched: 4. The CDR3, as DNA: TGCAGCGTTGGGGACAGGGGGCAAGTCTACAATGAGCAGTTCTTC. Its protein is CSVGDRGQVYNEQFF.

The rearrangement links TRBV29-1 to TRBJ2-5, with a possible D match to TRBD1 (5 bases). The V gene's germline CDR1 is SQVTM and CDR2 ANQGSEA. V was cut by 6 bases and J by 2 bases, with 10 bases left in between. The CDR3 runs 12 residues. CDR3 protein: CSVDRTQETQYF. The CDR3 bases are TGCAGCGTCGACAGAACGCAAGAGACCCAGTACTTC. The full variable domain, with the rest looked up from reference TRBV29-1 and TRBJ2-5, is SAVISQKPSRDICQRGTSLTIQCQVDSQVTMMFWYRQQPGQSLTLIATANQGSEATYESGFVIDKFPISRPNLTFSTLTVSNMSPEDSSIYLCSVDRTQETQYFGPGTRLLVL.

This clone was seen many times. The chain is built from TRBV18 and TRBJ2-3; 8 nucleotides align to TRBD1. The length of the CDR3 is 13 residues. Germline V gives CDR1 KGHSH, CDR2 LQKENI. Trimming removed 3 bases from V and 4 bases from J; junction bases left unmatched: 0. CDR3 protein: CASSPDRADTQYF. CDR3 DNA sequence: TGTGCCAGCTCACCGGACAGGGCAGATACGCAGTATTTT.

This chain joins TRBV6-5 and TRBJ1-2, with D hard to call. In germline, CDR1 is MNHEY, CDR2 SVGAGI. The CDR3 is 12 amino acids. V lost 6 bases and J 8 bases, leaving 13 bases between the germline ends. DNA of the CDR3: TGTGCCAGCAGCAGATCTAGGAACGGCTACACCTTC. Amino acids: CASSRSRNGYTF.

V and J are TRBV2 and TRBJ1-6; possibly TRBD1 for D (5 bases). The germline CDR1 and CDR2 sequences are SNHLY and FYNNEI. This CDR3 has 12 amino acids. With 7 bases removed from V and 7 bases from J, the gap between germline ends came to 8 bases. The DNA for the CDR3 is TGTGCCAGCAAGACAGCGAATTCACCCCTCCACTTT. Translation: CASKTANSPLHF.